Shown below are 15 T cell receptor beta chains from a single sample sequenced in a study of blood T cell repertoires in COVID-19. Sequenced by immunoSEQ multiplex PCR; TCRdb stores in-frame clones only, minus some. The sample contains 400,000 to 450,000 clones, roughly nine tenths of which appear only once. Sequencing input: PBMCs or T cells enriched from blood (not recorded which). The receptors stem from a man younger than 45 who had recovered from COVID-19.

The V call is TRBV23-1, the J call TRBJ1-5; D gene unclear. TRBV23-1 is an ORF, and what it does is uncertain. V was pared by 6 bases and J by 8 bases, with 5 bases between. CDR3 length: 10 residues. The CDR3 coding sequence is TGCGCCAGCAGGCTAAAGCCCCAGCATTTT. Protein product: CASRLKPQHF.

This clone was counted a single time. V is TRBV2 and J is TRBJ1-4; D not certain. The CDR3 consists of 14 residues. Germline assignment: CDR1 SNHLY and CDR2 FYNNEI. Trimming removed 6 bases from V and 4 bases from J, with 12 bases in between. The CDR3 DNA sequence: TGTGCCAGCAGGGAGGGTCAGAGTAATGAAAAACTGTTTTTT. This translates into CASREGQSNEKLFF. Complete variable domain (other parts from reference TRBV2 and TRBJ1-4): EPEVTQTPSHQVTQMGQEVILRCVPISNHLYFYWYRQILGQKVEFLVSFYNNEISEKSEIFDDQFSVERPDGSNFTLKIRSTKLEDSAMYFCASREGQSNEKLFFGSGTQLSVL.

The CDR3 region is CASSQAPSGQETQYF. In nucleotides, the CDR3 is TGTGCCAGCAGCCAAGCTCCTTCGGGACAAGAGACCCAGTACTTC. The J gene is TRBJ2-5, the V gene TRBV4-2, with D perhaps TRBD2 (5 bases). V lost 1 base to trimming and J lost 2 bases, with 11 bases between them. CDR3 length: 15 residues. Germline loops: CDR1 LGHNA, CDR2 YNFKEQ.

The rearrangement uses TRBV9 and TRBJ2-1, with D possibly being TRBD2 (5 bases). Germline V CDR1 and CDR2: SGDLS, YYNGEE. CDR3 size: 13 residues. Between the trimmed V and J ends, which lost 0 bases and 5 bases, there was a span of 6 bases. The CDR3 DNA follows: TGTGCCAGCAGCGTAGGAGGGAACAATGAGCAGTTCTTC. Amino acids: CASSVGGNNEQFF.

The V gene is TRBV5-4, the J gene TRBJ2-3; no clear D gene. The ends were cut back, 4 bases at V and 3 bases at J, with 12 bases in the middle. The CDR3 length is 14 residues. Germline values: CDR1 SGHNT, CDR2 YYREEE (reference sequence). CDR3 nucleotide sequence: TGTGCCAGCAGCCCCGCGTCTGGTACAGATACGCAGTATTTT. Translated: CASSPASGTDTQYF.

The chain has TRBV12-5 and TRBJ2-5; a possible D gene is TRBD1 (6 bases). V was shortened by 5 bases and J by 5 bases, with 15 bases between the two germline ends. This CDR3 is 14 amino acids long. Germline V gene sequence: CDR1 LGHNT, CDR2 FRNRAP. The CDR3 region has the DNA TGTGCTAGTGGTCCCTGGACAGCGGCGGAGACCCAGTACTTC. Encoded protein: CASGPWTAAETQYF.

There are a few counts of this clone. V and J are TRBV4-1 and TRBJ2-2; TRBD1 aligns across 9 bases. The junction had 8 bases not matched to a gene; V was cut back by 6 bases and J by 6 bases. The CDR3 contains 15 residues. Germline CDR1 and CDR2: MGHRA and YSYEKL. In nucleotides, the CDR3 is TGCGCCAGCAGACGCTGGACAGGGGATTCCGGGGAGCTGTTTTTT. It translates to CASRRWTGDSGELFF.

The chain uses TRBV7-8 and TRBJ2-1; 10 bases match TRBD2. This CDR3 has 15 amino acids. The V gene end was trimmed by 5 bases and the J gene end by 2 bases; junction bases not matched to a gene: 3. Looked up from germline, CDR1 is SGHVS and CDR2 is FQNEAQ. The DNA of the CDR3 is TGTGCCAGCAGCGTACTAGCGGGAACCTACAATGAGCAGTTCTTC. Its protein product is CASSVLAGTYNEQFF.

Notes on this clone: At one boundary the junction diverges from the germline segment, which might be a read error. V gene TRBV6-1 combines with J gene TRBJ1-1; D is undetermined. Germline assignment: CDR1 MNHNS and CDR2 SASEGT. The CDR3 is 13 amino acids. The chain's CDR3 is CASREGANTEAFF. The CDR3 DNA reads TGTGCCAGCAGGGAAGGCGCGAACACTGAAGCTTTCTTT.

V usage is TRBV6-5 and J usage is TRBJ2-7; D is possibly TRBD2 (5 bases). Trimming pared 0 bases from V and 7 bases from J, leaving 10 bases between. Germline V gene lookup returns CDR1 MNHEY and CDR2 SVGAGI. The CDR3 runs to 13 residues. As DNA, the CDR3 is TGTGCCAGCAGTTACTCGAGTACGGGGGAGCAGTACTTC. Translation: CASSYSSTGEQYF.

The rearrangement joins TRBV12-3 or TRBV12-4 to TRBJ2-7, with D unclear. The CDR3 is 12 residues long. Trimming removed 0 bases from V and 5 bases from J, with 5 bases in between. The CDR3 sequence is CASSLAPDEQYF. DNA for the CDR3: TGTGCCAGCAGTTTAGCCCCGGACGAGCAGTACTTC.

This clone was seen just once. The chain carries TRBV27 and TRBJ1-2; TRBD1 aligns across 7 bases. Germline V CDR1 and CDR2: MNHEY, SMNVEV (reference sequence). J lost 3 bases, V lost 2 bases, and 0 bases had no gene match. This CDR3 is built from 13 residues. CDR3 sequence: CASSLRGHYGYTF. CDR3 in DNA: TGTGCCAGCAGTTTAAGGGGGCACTATGGCTACACCTTC.

This clone was seen once. This chain links TRBV7-3 with TRBJ2-2, with 9 nucleotides matching TRBD1. With V trimmed by 3 bases and J by 5 bases, 4 bases remained unmatched. This CDR3 region has 15 residues. Looked up from germline, CDR1 is SGHTA and CDR2 is FQGTGA. As DNA, the CDR3 is TGTGCCAGCAGCTTTACAGGGGGCCGAACCGGGGAGCTGTTTTTT. This sequence encodes CASSFTGGRTGELFF.

This clone appeared a single time. The chain combines TRBV5-1 with TRBJ1-1, with 7 bases that match TRBD1. This CDR3 has 14 amino acids. Germline V CDR1 and CDR2: SGHRS, YFSETQ. With V trimmed by 2 bases and J by 3 bases, 4 bases remained unmatched. The CDR3 bases are TGCGCCAGCAGCTTAGGGACAGAAGACACTGAAGCTTTCTTT. Residues: CASSLGTEDTEAFF.

The rearrangement links TRBV28 to TRBJ2-7; 7 bases are shared with TRBD2. Germline V gives CDR1 MDHEN, CDR2 SYDVKM. The CDR3 contains 14 residues. The V segment lost 6 bases and the J segment 1 base; nucleotides outside the gene matches: 6. In DNA form, the CDR3 reads TGTGCCAGCAGCGGACTAGAATATTCCTACGAGCAGTACTTC. It translates to CASSGLEYSYEQYF.